These 16 T cell receptor beta chains came from one sample sequenced in a study of blood T cells in healthy people across ages. Primers used in a second PCR of roughly 6 to 12 cycles were a sample-barcoded 5' primer and a J-beta primer mix. MiXCR, applied by TCRdb to the 5' RACE reads, yields one record per CDR3 protein. The sample records 1.5 million to 2 million distinct CDR3 sequences, about 35% being singletons. The material sequenced was blood. The source is a woman in her thirties in good health.

This clonotype came up many times. The rearrangement links TRBV5-1 to TRBJ2-3; D is unresolved. The CDR3 covers 16 residues. The germline V gene encodes CDR1 SGHRS and CDR2 YFSETQ. Trimming cost V 0 bases and J 0 bases, with 11 bases left between them. The CDR3 DNA reads TGCGCCAGCAGCTTGGTGACTGCCGTTAGCACAGATACGCAGTATTTT. It is translated as CASSLVTAVSTDTQYF.

This rearrangement joins TRBV18 to TRBJ2-7; D not resolved. CDR3 size: 13 residues. The V end lost 3 bases, the J end lost 7 bases, and 13 bases lay between the germline ends. Germline V gives CDR1 KGHSH, CDR2 LQKENI. CDR3 amino acids: CASSPGRVEEQYF. DNA for the CDR3: TGTGCCAGCTCACCTGGCCGGGTGGAAGAGCAGTACTTC.

This clonotype was detected a few times. The CDR3 sequence is CSGGQGPDTQYF. The CDR3 DNA reads TGCAGTGGGGGACAGGGTCCAGATACGCAGTATTTT. The chain recombines TRBV20-1 with TRBJ2-3, with 9 bases that match TRBD1. Trimming cost V 7 bases and J 4 bases; bases outside gene matches: 3. Looked up from germline, CDR1 is DFQATT and CDR2 is SNEGSKA (reference sequence). This CDR3 has 12 residues.

This clonotype has only a few counts. The chain couples TRBV27 to TRBJ2-7, with 11 positions matching TRBD2. The CDR3 is 15 amino acids. Per germline, CDR1 MNHEY and CDR2 SMNVEV (reference sequence). Trimming cost V 5 bases and J 3 bases; bases outside gene matches: 6. CDR3 in DNA: TGTGCCAGCAGTCCACTAGCGGGAGTTGTCTACGAGCAGTACTTC. Its translation is CASSPLAGVVYEQYF.

This clonotype occurred a few times. The chain has TRBV24-1 and TRBJ2-7, with 9 bases fitting TRBD1. V dropped 7 bases and J dropped 6; count of bases not matched to a gene: 12. Germline values: CDR1 KGHDR, CDR2 SFDVKD. This CDR3 is 15 amino acids long. The CDR3 is CATSAGEQGAVEQYF. Written as DNA, the CDR3 is TGTGCCACCAGCGCCGGAGAACAGGGGGCGGTCGAGCAGTACTTC.

About this clonotype: A much larger clone lies one base from this, so it may be a read error. The V call is TRBV7-3, the J call TRBJ2-2, with D possibly TRBD2 on 5 matching bases. Trimming took 5 bases from V and 1 from J, leaving 8 bases between them. Germline-derived CDR1 and CDR2 are SGHTA and FQGTGA. The CDR3 is 14 amino acids. The CDR3 here is CASSLDWNTGELFF. The DNA of the CDR3 is TGTGCCAGCAGCCTGGACTGGAACACCGGGGAGCTGTTTTTT.

CDR3 residues: CASSLSVGGRNEQFF. CDR3 DNA: TGTGCCAGCAGTTTAAGTGTGGGCGGGAGAAATGAGCAGTTCTTC. The rearrangement uses TRBV28 and TRBJ2-1; 7 bases map to TRBD2. The CDR3 is 15 residues long. From germline, CDR1 is MDHEN and CDR2 SYDVKM. V lost 2 bases to trimming and J lost 7 bases; unmatched junction nucleotides: 8.

There are many counts of this clonotype. The genes are TRBV20-1 and TRBJ2-1; D is ambiguous. V lost 3 bases and J 2 bases, leaving 11 bases between the germline ends. Germline CDR1 DFQATT, CDR2 SNEGSKA (reference sequence). The CDR3 is 14 amino acids. CDR3 nucleotide sequence: TGCAGTGCTAGTGCCCGGATCGCCTACAATGAGCAGTTCTTC. As protein: CSASARIAYNEQFF.

This chain links TRBV2 with TRBJ2-5; either TRBD1 or TRBD2 may fit D (6 bases each). CDR1 is SNHLY and CDR2 is FYNNEI in the germline V gene. Deletions cut 8 bases from V and 5 bases from J, with 18 bases between. CDR3 length: 14 residues. The CDR3 sequence is CASDRGRGGETQYF. The CDR3 DNA follows: TGTGCCAGCGACCGGGGGCGAGGTGGGGAGACCCAGTACTTC.

This clonotype was detected a few times. This chain links TRBV7-9 with TRBJ1-2; D uncertain. CDR1 and CDR2 (germline): SEHNR, FQNEAQ (reference sequence). CDR3 size: 14 residues. Trimming stripped 4 bases from V and 3 bases from J, with 12 bases between. This chain's CDR3 is CASSSLPSDYGYTF. In nucleotides, the CDR3 is TGTGCCAGCAGCTCTCTACCCTCCGACTATGGCTACACCTTC.

This clonotype was seen more than once but under ten times. The V gene is TRBV20-1, the J gene TRBJ2-3; D is perhaps TRBD1 (7 bases). V shed 4 bases and J shed 3 bases, with 20 bases lying between them. This CDR3 has 16 residues. Germline assignment: CDR1 DFQATT and CDR2 SNEGSKA (reference sequence). The CDR3 loop reads CSATQGGSERTDTQYF. Written as DNA, the CDR3 is TGCAGTGCTACCCAGGGGGGTAGCGAGAGGACAGATACGCAGTATTTT.

This chain uses TRBV7-9 with TRBJ2-5; 8 nucleotides agree with TRBD2. The trim removed 7 bases at V and 4 bases at J, leaving 5 bases unmatched. Germline CDR1 is SEHNR and CDR2 is FQNEAQ (reference sequence). The CDR3 is 13 residues long. This CDR3 reads CASTPAGGETQYF. The CDR3 DNA sequence: TGTGCCAGCACCCCTGCGGGAGGAGAGACCCAGTACTTC.

As DNA, the CDR3 is TGTGCCAGCAGAACTTATACAGGGAGAGGTTCACCCCTCCACTTT. Translating gives CASRTYTGRGSPLHF. V is TRBV27 and J is TRBJ1-6; a weak D match, TRBD1 (6 bases). This CDR3 region has 15 residues. Trimming took off 6 bases at V and 9 bases at J, with 18 bases between the two ends. Per germline, CDR1 MNHEY and CDR2 SMNVEV (reference sequence).

Of note for this clonotype: A single base separates this from a much larger clone, so it may be a read error. The chain links TRBV7-9 to TRBJ2-1, with D perhaps being TRBD1 or TRBD2 (5 bases each). Germline CDR1 and CDR2: SEHNR and FQNEAQ (reference sequence). The CDR3 is 14 amino acids. V lost 9 bases and J lost 3, with 15 bases in between. The CDR3, as DNA: TGTGCCAGGATACCGGGACGGGGCTACAATGAGCAGTTCTTC. Its protein product is CARIPGRGYNEQFF.

The V call is TRBV20-1, the J call TRBJ2-5, with 9 bases fitting TRBD1. The CDR3 has 18 residues. Germline V lookup: CDR1 DFQATT, CDR2 SNEGSKA (reference sequence). V lost 0 bases to trimming and J lost 4 bases; unmatched junction nucleotides: 15. The CDR3 sequence: CSARDLFDSGTGSETQYF. The CDR3 DNA reads as TGCAGTGCTAGAGATCTTTTTGATAGTGGGACAGGGTCAGAGACCCAGTACTTC.

In the case of this clonotype: Just one base apart from a much larger clone, this may be a read error. V usage is TRBV3-1 and J usage is TRBJ2-1; TRBD1 agrees at 9 bases. In germline, CDR1 is LGHDT, CDR2 YNNKEL (reference sequence). V shed 6 bases, J shed 9 bases, and the junction held 9 bases outside the gene matches. The CDR3 is 14 amino acids. The CDR3 DNA follows: TGTGCCAGCAGTACCGGGACAGGGTGGTCTGAGCAGTTCTTC. The encoded protein is CASSTGTGWSEQFF.